These 5 T cell receptor beta chains share one sample of origin, sequenced in a study of blood T cell repertoires in COVID-19. TCRdb's table, derived via immunoSEQ multiplex PCR, lists solely in-frame clones and lacks some. The sample has 150,000 or so clones, around 81% seen once. Sequencing input: PBMCs or T cells enriched from blood (not recorded which). Receptor source: a man aged 35 to 55 who had recovered from COVID-19.

The chain links TRBV2 to TRBJ2-2, with 8 nucleotides matching TRBD1. J gave up 1 base and V 6 bases, and 10 bases lay outside the gene matches. In germline, CDR1 is SNHLY, CDR2 FYNNEI. The CDR3 consists of 17 residues. Here the CDR3 DNA reads TGTGCCAGCAGCGCCCAGGGGGCGGGGCTGAACACCGGGGAGCTGTTTTTT. Protein product: CASSAQGAGLNTGELFF.

This sequence joins TRBV2 and TRBJ2-7, with D possibly matching TRBD2 (5 bases). The V and J ends lost 4 bases and 6 bases respectively, with 16 bases between them. The CDR3 spans 14 residues. CDR1 is SNHLY, CDR2 FYNNEI, per germline. DNA of the CDR3: TGTGCCAGCAGTGCAGACGGACTCACTGGCGAGCAGTACTTC. This gives the protein CASSADGLTGEQYF.

This chain links TRBV19 with TRBJ2-7; 11 positions agree with TRBD2. The germline CDR1 and CDR2 sequences are LNHDA and SQIVND (reference sequence). The V and J ends lost 8 bases and 1 base, in that order; junction bases with no gene match: 4. The CDR3 covers 14 residues. CDR3 nucleotides: TGTGCCAGTGGGGGGACTAGCGGTTCCTACGAGCAGTACTTC. Its protein is CASGGTSGSYEQYF.

This chain joins TRBV10-1 and TRBJ2-2, with 12 bases lining up with TRBD1. Per the germline V gene, CDR1 is WNHNN and CDR2 is SYGVQD (reference sequence). This CDR3 region has 16 residues. V shed 3 bases and J 7 bases; nucleotides not matched to a gene: 6. In DNA, the CDR3 is TGCGCCAGCAGTGATGGGACAGGGGGCCTGGGCGGGGAGCTGTTTTTT. Protein product: CASSDGTGGLGGELFF.

The V call is TRBV6-5, the J call TRBJ1-2, with 7 bases aligning to TRBD1. The length of the CDR3 is 13 residues. Germline CDR1 MNHEY, CDR2 SVGAGI. J was trimmed by 4 bases and V by 5 bases; bases with no gene match: 4. In DNA form, the CDR3 reads TGTGCCAGCAGTACCGGGACAGTCTATGGCTACACCTTC. This encodes CASSTGTVYGYTF.